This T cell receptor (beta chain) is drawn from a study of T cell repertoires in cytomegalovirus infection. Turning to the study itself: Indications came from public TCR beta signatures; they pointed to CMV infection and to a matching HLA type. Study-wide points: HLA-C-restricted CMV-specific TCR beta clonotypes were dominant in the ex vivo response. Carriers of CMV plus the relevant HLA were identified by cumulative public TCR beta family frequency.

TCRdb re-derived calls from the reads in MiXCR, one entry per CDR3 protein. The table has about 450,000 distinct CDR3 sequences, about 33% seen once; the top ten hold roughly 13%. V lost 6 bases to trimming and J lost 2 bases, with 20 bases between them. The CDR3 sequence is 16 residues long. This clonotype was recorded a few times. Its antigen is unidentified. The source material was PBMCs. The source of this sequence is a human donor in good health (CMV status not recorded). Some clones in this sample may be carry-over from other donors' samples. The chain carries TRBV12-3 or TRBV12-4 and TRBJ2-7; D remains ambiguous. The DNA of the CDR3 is TGTGCCAGCAGCCCGGTTGCGCTCGGCAGAACCTACGAGCAGTACTTC. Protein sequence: CASSPVALGRTYEQYF.